The 13 T cell receptor beta chains reported below all come from one sample, sequenced in a study of blood T cell repertoires in COVID-19. Sequencing used immunoSEQ multiplex PCR; TCRdb keeps in-frame clones, though not all of them. The sample has over 200,000 clones, about nine tenths seen once. The sample was PBMCs or T cells enriched from blood (not recorded which). The source is a man younger than 30 who had recovered from COVID-19.

V is TRBV28 and J is TRBJ2-3; 11 bases are a match to TRBD2. The CDR3 has 18 amino acids. J lost 6 bases, V lost 5 bases, and 16 bases had no gene match. Germline-derived CDR1 and CDR2 are MDHEN and SYDVKM. The CDR3 loop reads CASSTSWGLAARRDTQYF. The CDR3 region has the DNA TGTGCCAGCAGTACCTCTTGGGGACTAGCGGCAAGAAGGGATACGCAGTATTTT.

In its sample, this clone was seen a few times. The J gene is TRBJ1-1, the V gene TRBV25-1; D is ambiguous. V was trimmed by 2 bases and J by 0 bases, leaving 10 bases between them. The CDR3 runs 15 residues. CDR1 is MGHDK and CDR2 is SYGVNS in the germline V gene. CDR3 bases: TGTGCCAGCAGTGAAATCCGGAGTATGAACACTGAAGCTTTCTTT. This gives the protein CASSEIRSMNTEAFF.

The gene calls are TRBV18 and TRBJ1-2, with D possibly matching TRBD1 (5 bases). This CDR3 has 14 residues. The V gene's germline CDR1 is KGHSH and CDR2 LQKENI. V dropped 3 bases and J dropped 2 bases, with 10 bases sitting between them. For the CDR3, the DNA is TGTGCCAGCTCACCCCCGGACACGAACTATGGCTACACCTTC. This encodes CASSPPDTNYGYTF.

The chain carries TRBV5-1 and TRBJ1-2; possible D gene TRBD1, 6 bases. From germline, CDR1 is SGHRS and CDR2 YFSETQ. V was pared by 1 base and J by 1 base, with 14 bases between. The length of the CDR3 is 16 residues. In DNA, the CDR3 is TGCGCCAGCAGCTTGACTACACAGGGCGGTAACTATGGCTACACCTTC. Its translation is CASSLTTQGGNYGYTF.

The chain couples TRBV10-1 to TRBJ2-5; 8 bases match TRBD1. The V gene's germline CDR1 is WNHNN and CDR2 SYGVQD (reference sequence). The CDR3 extends over 15 amino acids. Losses at the gene ends were 3 bases for V and 4 bases for J; bases not matched to a gene: 7. This chain's CDR3 is CASSEGQGRAETQYF. The CDR3 DNA follows: TGCGCCAGCAGTGAAGGACAGGGAAGGGCAGAGACCCAGTACTTC.

The rearrangement joins TRBV4-1 to TRBJ1-6; TRBD1 matches at 8 bases. Germline values: CDR1 MGHRA, CDR2 YSYEKL. This CDR3 is 17 amino acids long. V dropped 3 bases and J dropped 8; count of bases not matched to a gene: 12. CDR3 in amino acids: CASSQTGPTGGDSPLHF. The CDR3 region has the DNA TGCGCCAGCAGCCAGACGGGACCAACAGGGGGAGATTCACCCCTCCACTTT.

The chain recombines TRBV14 with TRBJ1-1, with D hard to call. The CDR3 loop spans 13 amino acids. CDR1 is SGHDN, CDR2 FVKESK, per germline. V lost 3 bases to trimming and J lost 6 bases, with 11 bases between them. The CDR3 region has the DNA TGTGCCAGCAGCCACTCGGGGTTCCCTGAAGCTTTCTTT. The encoded protein is CASSHSGFPEAFF.

The genes are TRBV19 and TRBJ1-2; D is unclear. Germline V gene sequence: CDR1 LNHDA, CDR2 SQIVND (reference sequence). Trimming cost V 6 bases and J 2 bases, with 16 bases left between them. The CDR3 extends over 15 amino acids. The CDR3 sequence is CASRTFWRGNYGYTF. CDR3 nucleotides: TGTGCCAGTAGAACCTTTTGGCGGGGAAACTATGGCTACACCTTC. Variable domain in full (rest from reference TRBV19 and TRBJ1-2): DGGITQSPKYLFRKEGQNVTLSCEQNLNHDAMYWYRQDPGQGLRLIYYSQIVNDFQKGDIAEGYSVSREKKESFPLTVTSAQKNPTAFYLCASRTFWRGNYGYTFGSGTRLTVV.

The V and J genes are TRBV19 and TRBJ1-1, with 7 nucleotides matching TRBD1. Trimming at V came to 5 bases and at J to 5 bases, leaving 11 bases not matched to a gene. This CDR3 has 15 amino acids. Germline V gene data show CDR1 as LNHDA and CDR2 as SQIVND (reference sequence). The CDR3 nucleotides read TGTGCCAGTAGTGGAAAGGGGACAGTAGGGACTGAAGCTTTCTTT. Encoded protein: CASSGKGTVGTEAFF.

This clone came up once. The gene calls are TRBV29-1 and TRBJ2-3; TRBD1 matches 8 bases. The germline gives CDR1 SQVTM, CDR2 ANQGSEA. The CDR3 contains 13 residues. Germline trimming cut 7 bases from V and 0 bases from J; bases unmatched to any gene: 3. This CDR3 reads CSAGQGSTDTQYF. In DNA, the CDR3 is TGCAGCGCCGGACAGGGCAGCACAGATACGCAGTATTTT.

V gene TRBV2 combines with J gene TRBJ1-1; tentatively, D is TRBD1 (6 bases). Germline V gene sequence: CDR1 SNHLY, CDR2 FYNNEI. The V end lost 4 bases, the J end lost 5 bases, and 11 bases lay between the germline ends. This CDR3 has 13 amino acids. CDR3 amino acids: CASSVAGETEAFF. For the CDR3, the DNA is TGTGCCAGCAGTGTAGCAGGGGAAACTGAAGCTTTCTTT.

The chain joins TRBV6-1 to TRBJ1-1; D is ambiguous. This CDR3 is 14 amino acids long. Germline V gene sequence: CDR1 MNHNS, CDR2 SASEGT. V was clipped by 2 bases and J by 1 base, with 8 bases between them. The CDR3 region has the DNA TGTGCCAGCAGTGAAAGGGAGACGAACACTGAAGCTTTCTTT. This gives the protein CASSERETNTEAFF.

The J gene is TRBJ2-1, the V gene TRBV27; no clear D gene. This CDR3 contains 13 residues. CDR1 MNHEY and CDR2 SMNVEV come from the germline V gene (reference sequence). With 3 bases removed from V and 0 bases from J, the gap between germline ends came to 3 bases. Here the CDR3 reads CASSLSSYNEQFF. The CDR3 DNA is TGTGCCAGCAGTTTGAGCTCCTACAATGAGCAGTTCTTC.